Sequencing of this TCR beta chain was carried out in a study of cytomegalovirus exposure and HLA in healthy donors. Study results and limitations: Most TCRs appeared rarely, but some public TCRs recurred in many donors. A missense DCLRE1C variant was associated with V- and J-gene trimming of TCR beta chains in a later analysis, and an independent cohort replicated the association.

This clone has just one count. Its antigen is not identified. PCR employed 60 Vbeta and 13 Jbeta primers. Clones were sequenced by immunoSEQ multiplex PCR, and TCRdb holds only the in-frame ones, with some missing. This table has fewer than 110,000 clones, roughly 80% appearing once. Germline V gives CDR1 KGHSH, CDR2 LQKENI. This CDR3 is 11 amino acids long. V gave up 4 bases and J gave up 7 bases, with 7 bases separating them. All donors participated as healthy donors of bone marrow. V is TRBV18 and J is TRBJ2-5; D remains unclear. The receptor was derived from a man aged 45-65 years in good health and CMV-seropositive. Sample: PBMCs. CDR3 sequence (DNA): TGTGCCAGCTCACTTGAGAGGACCCAGTACTTC. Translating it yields CASSLERTQYF.